This is a list of T cell receptor beta chains from one sample in a study of CD8+CD57+ T cells in acquired aplastic anemia. One entry per CDR3 protein results from TCRdb running MiXCR on the reads. The sample lists some 180,000 distinct CDR3 sequences, around 50% seen once, with approximately 13% in the top ten. Input material: sorted CD4+, CD8+, or CD8+CD57+ T cells (not recorded which) from PBMCs. The receptors were gathered from a human donor with aplastic anemia. CDR3s include the opening cysteine and the closing phenylalanine or tryptophan. D genes are given only for firm matches. Part of the rows lack a size; the others show once, few, many or a class for expanded clones.

clone_size	j_call	d_call	v_call	cdr3_aa	cdr3_nt
-	TRBJ2-3	-	TRBV7-2	CASSLALDSTDTQYF	TGTGCCAGCAGCTTAGCCTTAGATAGCACAGATACGCAGTATTTT
few	TRBJ2-3	-	TRBV20-1	CSARDLARGSDTQYF	TGCAGTGCTAGAGATCTAGCGCGGGGTTCAGATACGCAGTATTTT
-	TRBJ2-3	-	TRBV6-1	CAGSQGEATTDTQYF	TGTGCCGGCAGCCAAGGGGAGGCAACCACAGATACGCAGTATTTT
-	TRBJ1-2	TRBD1	TRBV11-2	CASNPTGATVNYGYTF	TGTGCCAGCAACCCGACAGGGGCTACCGTTAACTATGGCTACACCTTC
-	TRBJ2-1	TRBD2	TRBV10-3	CAIRTSGNDNEQFF	TGTGCCATCAGGACTAGCGGGAACGACAATGAGCAGTTCTTC
few	TRBJ2-3	TRBD2	TRBV24-1	CATSDQRLAASTDTQYF	TGTGCCACCAGTGACCAAAGACTAGCGGCTAGCACAGATACGCAGTATTTT
-	TRBJ1-4	-	TRBV19	CASSWGGKLFF	TGTGCCAGTAGTTGGGGGGGAAAACTGTTTTTT
-	TRBJ1-4	TRBD1	TRBV2	CASREQGASEKLFF	TGTGCCAGCAGGGAACAGGGGGCATCGGAAAAACTGTTTTTT
many	TRBJ1-6	TRBD1	TRBV10-3	CAITKTGTGGSPLHF	TGTGCCATCACCAAGACCGGGACAGGGGGGTCACCCCTCCACTTT
-	TRBJ1-2	-	TRBV5-5	CASSSDGTLYGYTF	TGTGCCAGCAGTTCGGATGGAACCCTCTATGGCTACACCTTC
-	TRBJ2-5	TRBD2	TRBV2	CASSEGIAGGMETQYF	TGTGCCAGCAGTGAAGGGATAGCGGGGGGAATGGAGACCCAGTACTTC
few	TRBJ2-7	TRBD1	TRBV10-3	CAISESSGQGLEQYF	TGTGCCATCAGTGAGTCTTCTGGACAGGGTCTCGAGCAGTACTTC
many	TRBJ2-7	-	TRBV10-3	CAKQGGDYEQYF	TGTGCCAAACAGGGAGGGGACTACGAGCAGTACTTC
few	TRBJ2-7	TRBD2	TRBV28	CASTPSGGEAYEQYF	TGTGCCAGCACCCCGAGCGGGGGGGAAGCCTACGAGCAGTACTTC
few	TRBJ1-5	TRBD1	TRBV10-3	CAISPGQGRDQPQHF	TGTGCCATCAGTCCCGGACAGGGGCGGGATCAGCCCCAGCATTTT
few	TRBJ2-5	-	TRBV6-1	CASSGGLTSETQYF	TGTGCCAGCAGCGGGGGCTTGACAAGTGAGACCCAGTACTTC
-	TRBJ2-5	-	TRBV25-1	CASSESGGMGETQYF	TGTGCCAGCAGTGAATCAGGCGGGATGGGAGAGACCCAGTACTTC